This T cell receptor beta chain is from a study of identical twins. Study-level points and caveats: Findings depended on cross-sectional statistics rather than tracking the same donors. Partial confounding of zero-insertion analyses by invariant MAIT and iNKT cells was possible. There were fewer insertions in abundant cord blood beta clonotypes, but memory repertoires showed no such pattern.

The germline V gene encodes CDR1 SGDLS and CDR2 YYNGEE. V shed 4 bases, J shed 1 base, and the junction held 9 bases outside the gene matches. The CDR3 runs 16 residues. Healthy Caucasian donors formed the entire cohort. About this clonotype itself: The antigen is unknown.

TCRdb ran MiXCR on the 5' RACE reads and lists one entry per CDR3 protein. This table has 410,000 or so distinct CDR3 sequences, less than 20% appearing once. The sequenced sample was naive T cells sorted from blood. The TCR sequence derives from a middle-aged man in good health. V is TRBV9 and J is TRBJ2-3, with 7 bases aligning to TRBD2. CDR3 nucleotides: TGTGCCAGCAGCTCAGGCGGGGGACGGGGCACAGATACGCAGTATTTT. The encoded protein is CASSSGGGRGTDTQYF.